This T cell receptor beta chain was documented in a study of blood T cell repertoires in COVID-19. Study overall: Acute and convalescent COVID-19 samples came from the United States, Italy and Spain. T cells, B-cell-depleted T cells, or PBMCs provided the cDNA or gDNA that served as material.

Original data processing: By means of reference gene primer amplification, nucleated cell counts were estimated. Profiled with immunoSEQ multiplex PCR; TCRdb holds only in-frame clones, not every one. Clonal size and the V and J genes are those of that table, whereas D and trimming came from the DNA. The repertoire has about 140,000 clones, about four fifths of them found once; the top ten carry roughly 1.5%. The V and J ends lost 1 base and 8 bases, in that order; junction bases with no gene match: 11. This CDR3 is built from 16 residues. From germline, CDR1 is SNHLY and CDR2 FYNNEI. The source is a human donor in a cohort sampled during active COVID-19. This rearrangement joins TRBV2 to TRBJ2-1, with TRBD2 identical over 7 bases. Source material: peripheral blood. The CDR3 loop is CASSEEATGRLYEQFF. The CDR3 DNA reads TGTGCCAGCAGTGAAGAGGCGACCGGGAGGTTATATGAGCAGTTCTTC.